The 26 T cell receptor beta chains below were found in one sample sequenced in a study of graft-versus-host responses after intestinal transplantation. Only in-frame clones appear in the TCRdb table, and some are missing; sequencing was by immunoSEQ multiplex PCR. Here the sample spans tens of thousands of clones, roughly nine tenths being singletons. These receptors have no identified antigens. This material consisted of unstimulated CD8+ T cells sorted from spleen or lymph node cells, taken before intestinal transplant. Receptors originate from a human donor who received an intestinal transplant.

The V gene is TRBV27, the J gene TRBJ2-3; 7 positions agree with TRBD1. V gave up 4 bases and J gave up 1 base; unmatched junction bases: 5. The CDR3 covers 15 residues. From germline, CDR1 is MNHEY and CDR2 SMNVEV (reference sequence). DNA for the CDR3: TGTGCCAGCAGTTCCGGGACAGTCGGCACAGATACGCAGTATTTT. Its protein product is CASSSGTVGTDTQYF.

Here the CDR3 reads CASSPTYGLAVPYNEQFF. CDR3 nucleotide sequence: TGTGCCAGCAGTCCGACCTATGGACTAGCGGTACCCTACAATGAGCAGTTCTTC. The chain joins TRBV28 to TRBJ2-1; TRBD2 matches at 10 bases. The J segment lost 2 bases and the V segment lost 5 bases, leaving 12 bases of the junction unmatched. Germline V gives CDR1 MDHEN, CDR2 SYDVKM. The CDR3 is 18 amino acids.

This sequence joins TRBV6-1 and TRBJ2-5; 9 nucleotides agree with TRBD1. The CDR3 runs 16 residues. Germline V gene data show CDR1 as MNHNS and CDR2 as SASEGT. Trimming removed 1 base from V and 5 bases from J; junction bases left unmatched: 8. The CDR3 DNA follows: TGTGCCAGCAGTGAAGGTTTCGGACAGGGGATGGAGACCCAGTACTTC. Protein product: CASSEGFGQGMETQYF.

The CDR3 DNA reads as TGTGCCAGCAGTATACAGGGGCCCGGGGGTACTGAAGCTTTCTTT. Protein product: CASSIQGPGGTEAFF. The chain carries TRBV27 and TRBJ1-1; 7 nucleotides agree with TRBD1. After removal of 5 bases from V and 5 bases from J, the junction contained 11 bases not matched to a gene. This CDR3 spans 15 amino acids. Germline V gene data show CDR1 as MNHEY and CDR2 as SMNVEV (reference sequence).

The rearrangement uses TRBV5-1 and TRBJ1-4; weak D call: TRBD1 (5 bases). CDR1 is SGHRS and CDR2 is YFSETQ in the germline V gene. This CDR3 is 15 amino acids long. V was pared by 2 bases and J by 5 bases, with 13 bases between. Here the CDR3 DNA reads TGCGCCAGCAGCTTAGCAGGGTTGAGGAATGAAAAACTGTTTTTT. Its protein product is CASSLAGLRNEKLFF.

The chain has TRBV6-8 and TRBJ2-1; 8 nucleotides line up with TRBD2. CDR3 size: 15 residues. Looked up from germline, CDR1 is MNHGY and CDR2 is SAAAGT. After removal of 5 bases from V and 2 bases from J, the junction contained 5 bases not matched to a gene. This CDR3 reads CASSQRESTYNEQFF. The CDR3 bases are TGTGCCAGCAGTCAGCGGGAGTCCACCTACAATGAGCAGTTCTTC.

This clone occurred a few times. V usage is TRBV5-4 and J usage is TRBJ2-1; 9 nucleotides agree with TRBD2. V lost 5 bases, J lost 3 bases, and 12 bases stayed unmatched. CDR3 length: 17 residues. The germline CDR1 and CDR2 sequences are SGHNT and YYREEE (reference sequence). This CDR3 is CASRYGVAGEVYNEQFF. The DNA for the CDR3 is TGTGCCAGCAGATATGGCGTAGCGGGAGAAGTCTACAATGAGCAGTTCTTC.

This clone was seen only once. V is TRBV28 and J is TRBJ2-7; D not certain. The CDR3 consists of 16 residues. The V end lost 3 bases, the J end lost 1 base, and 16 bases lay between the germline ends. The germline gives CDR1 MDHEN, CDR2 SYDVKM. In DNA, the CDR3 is TGTGCCAGCAGTTTTATTCCCCGCCAGCGTTCCTACGAGCAGTACTTC. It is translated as CASSFIPRQRSYEQYF.

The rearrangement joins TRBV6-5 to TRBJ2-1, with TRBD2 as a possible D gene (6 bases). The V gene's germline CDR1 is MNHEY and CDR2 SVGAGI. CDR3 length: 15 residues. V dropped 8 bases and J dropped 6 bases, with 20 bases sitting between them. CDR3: CASRMLGGRFNEQFF. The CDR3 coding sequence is TGTGCCAGCCGGATGTTGGGGGGTCGTTTCAATGAGCAGTTCTTC.

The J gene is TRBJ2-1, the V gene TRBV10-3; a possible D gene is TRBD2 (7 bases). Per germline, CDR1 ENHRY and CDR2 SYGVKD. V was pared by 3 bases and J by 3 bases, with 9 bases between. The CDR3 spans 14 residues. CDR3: CAISEGGDYNEQFF. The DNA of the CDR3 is TGTGCCATCAGTGAAGGGGGGGACTACAATGAGCAGTTCTTC.

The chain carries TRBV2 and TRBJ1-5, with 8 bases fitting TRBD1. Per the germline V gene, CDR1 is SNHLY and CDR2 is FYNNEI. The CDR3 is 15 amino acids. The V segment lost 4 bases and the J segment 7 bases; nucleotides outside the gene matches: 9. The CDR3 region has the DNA TGTGCCAGCAGTGGGGGGCCAGGGGGCGGACAGCCCCAGCATTTT. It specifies CASSGGPGGGQPQHF.

The CDR3 sequence: CASSQSKSGGGELFF. Here the CDR3 DNA reads TGCGCCAGCAGCCAGTCCAAGTCGGGAGGGGGGGAGCTGTTTTTT. The chain is built from TRBV4-1 and TRBJ2-2; 8 bases line up with TRBD2. Germline V gene lookup returns CDR1 MGHRA and CDR2 YSYEKL. J gave up 8 bases and V 3 bases, and 8 bases lay outside the gene matches. The length of the CDR3 is 15 residues.

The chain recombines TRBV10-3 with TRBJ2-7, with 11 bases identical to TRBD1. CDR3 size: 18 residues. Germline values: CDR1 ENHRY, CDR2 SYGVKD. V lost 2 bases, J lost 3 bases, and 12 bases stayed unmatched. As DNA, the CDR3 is TGTGCCATCAGTGAGCTGATCCGCGCCGGGACAGGGGGCTACGAGCAGTACTTC. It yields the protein CAISELIRAGTGGYEQYF.

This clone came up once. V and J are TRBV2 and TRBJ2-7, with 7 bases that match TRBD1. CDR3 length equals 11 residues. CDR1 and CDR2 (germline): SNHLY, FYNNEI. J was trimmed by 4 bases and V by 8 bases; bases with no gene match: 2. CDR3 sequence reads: CASLQGYEQYF. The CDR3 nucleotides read TGTGCCAGCCTACAGGGGTACGAGCAGTACTTC.

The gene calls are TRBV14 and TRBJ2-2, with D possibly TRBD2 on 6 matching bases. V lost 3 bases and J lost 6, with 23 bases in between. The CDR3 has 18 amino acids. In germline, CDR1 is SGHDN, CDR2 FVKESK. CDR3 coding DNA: TGTGCCAGCAGCCATGACCTGGAGGGGAGAATGGGGGCCGGGGAGCTGTTTTTT. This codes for CASSHDLEGRMGAGELFF.

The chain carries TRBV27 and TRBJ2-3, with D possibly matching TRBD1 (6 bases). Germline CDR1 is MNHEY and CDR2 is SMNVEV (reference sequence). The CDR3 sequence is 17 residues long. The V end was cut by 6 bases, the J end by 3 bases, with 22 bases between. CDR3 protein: CASSQYWGREVTDTQYF. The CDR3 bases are TGTGCCAGCAGCCAATACTGGGGGCGCGAGGTTACAGATACGCAGTATTTT.

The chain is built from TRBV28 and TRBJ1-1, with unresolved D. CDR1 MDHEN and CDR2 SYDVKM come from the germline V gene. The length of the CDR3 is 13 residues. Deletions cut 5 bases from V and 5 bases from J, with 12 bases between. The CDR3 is CASSGEVKTEAFF. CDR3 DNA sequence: TGTGCCAGCAGTGGAGAAGTTAAGACTGAAGCTTTCTTT.

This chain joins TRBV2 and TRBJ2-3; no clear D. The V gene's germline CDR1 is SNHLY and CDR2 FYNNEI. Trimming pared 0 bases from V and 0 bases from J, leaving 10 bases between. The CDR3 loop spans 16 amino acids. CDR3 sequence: CASSEAYTTSTDTQYF. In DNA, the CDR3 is TGTGCCAGCAGTGAAGCGTACACGACTAGCACAGATACGCAGTATTTT. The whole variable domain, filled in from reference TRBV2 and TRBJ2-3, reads EPEVTQTPSHQVTQMGQEVILRCVPISNHLYFYWYRQILGQKVEFLVSFYNNEISEKSEIFDDQFSVERPDGSNFTLKIRSTKLEDSAMYFCASSEAYTTSTDTQYFGPGTRLTVL.

The CDR3 DNA is TGTGCCAGCAGTGAGGGACAGGGAGGAGGGGAGACCCAGTACTTC. This sequence encodes CASSEGQGGGETQYF. This chain joins TRBV2 and TRBJ2-5, with 9 bases identical to TRBD1. V trimming: 3 bases; J trimming: 5 bases; junction bases outside the gene matches: 7. Germline V gives CDR1 SNHLY, CDR2 FYNNEI. The CDR3 sequence is 15 residues long.

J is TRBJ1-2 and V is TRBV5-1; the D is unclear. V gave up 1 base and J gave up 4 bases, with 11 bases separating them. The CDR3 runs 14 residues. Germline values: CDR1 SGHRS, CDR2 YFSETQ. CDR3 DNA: TGCGCCAGCAGCTTGAAACATTGGTCCTATGGCTACACCTTC. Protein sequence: CASSLKHWSYGYTF.

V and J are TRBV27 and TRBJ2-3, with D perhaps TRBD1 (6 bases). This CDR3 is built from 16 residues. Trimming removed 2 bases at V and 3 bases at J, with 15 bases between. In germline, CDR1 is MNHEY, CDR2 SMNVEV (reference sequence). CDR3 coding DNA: TGTGCCAGCAGTTTAGTGGGGGACATGAGGACAGATACGCAGTATTTT. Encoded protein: CASSLVGDMRTDTQYF.

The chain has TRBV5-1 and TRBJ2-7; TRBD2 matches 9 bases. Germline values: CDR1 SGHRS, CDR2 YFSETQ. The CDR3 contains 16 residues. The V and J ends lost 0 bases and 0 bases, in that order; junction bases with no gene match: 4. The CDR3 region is CASSLAQREASYEQYF. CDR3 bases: TGCGCCAGCAGCTTGGCCCAGCGGGAGGCCTCCTACGAGCAGTACTTC.

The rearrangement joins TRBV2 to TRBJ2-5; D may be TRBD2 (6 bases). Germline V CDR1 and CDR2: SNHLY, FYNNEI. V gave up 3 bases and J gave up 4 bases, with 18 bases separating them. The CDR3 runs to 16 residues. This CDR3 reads CASSEGLLEGRETQYF. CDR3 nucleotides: TGTGCCAGCAGTGAGGGACTCCTAGAGGGTAGAGAGACCCAGTACTTC.

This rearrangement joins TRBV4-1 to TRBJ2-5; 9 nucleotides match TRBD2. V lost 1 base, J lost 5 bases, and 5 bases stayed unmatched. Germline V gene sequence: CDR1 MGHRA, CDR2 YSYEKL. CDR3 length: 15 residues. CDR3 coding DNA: TGCGCCAGCAGCCAAGTTGAGCGGGAGGAGGAGACCCAGTACTTC. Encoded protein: CASSQVEREEETQYF.

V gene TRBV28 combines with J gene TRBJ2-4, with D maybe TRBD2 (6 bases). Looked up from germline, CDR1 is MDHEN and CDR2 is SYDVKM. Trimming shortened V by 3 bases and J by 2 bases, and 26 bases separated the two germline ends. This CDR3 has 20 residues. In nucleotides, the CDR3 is TGTGCCAGCAGTTTCTCGGTAGGAGGGGTTGGGGACGGAACCAAAAACATTCAGTACTTC. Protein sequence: CASSFSVGGVGDGTKNIQYF. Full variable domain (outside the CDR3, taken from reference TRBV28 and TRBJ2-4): DVKVTQSSRYLVKRTGEKVFLECVQDMDHENMFWYRQDPGLGLRLIYFSYDVKMKEKGDIPEGYSVSREKKERFSLILESASTNQTSMYLCASSFSVGGVGDGTKNIQYFGAGTRLSVL.

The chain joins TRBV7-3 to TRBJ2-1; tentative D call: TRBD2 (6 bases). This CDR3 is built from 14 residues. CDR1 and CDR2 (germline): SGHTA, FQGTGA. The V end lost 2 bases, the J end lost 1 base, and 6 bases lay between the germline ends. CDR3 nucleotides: TGTGCCAGCAGCTTAGGGGGGTCCTACAATGAGCAGTTCTTC. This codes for CASSLGGSYNEQFF.